The 5 T cell receptor beta chains below were found in one sample sequenced in a study of cytomegalovirus exposure and HLA in healthy donors (dated by TCRdb to between 2016 and 2019). Library preparation was by the immunoSEQ multiplex PCR assay. A mixture of 60 forward primers for TCR Vbeta segments and 13 reverse primers for TCR Jbeta segments was used in the multiplex PCR. TCRdb re-hosts the immuneACCESS table, in-frame sequences only. Its copies lack some clones; in the studies checked, an unresolved V gene accounts for under half of them, and the cause for the rest is not known. For this sample the table gives approximately 130,000 clones, of which about 69% were detected only once. The ten largest clones represent roughly 3% of the sample. Sequencing was carried out using PBMCs. The receptors derive from a man aged 30 to 45 in good health and CMV-seronegative.

This clone was detected a few times. The chain has TRBV28 and TRBJ2-5; 10 nucleotides align to TRBD2. Germline V CDR1 and CDR2: MDHEN, SYDVKM. The CDR3 sequence is 14 residues long. Germline trimming cut 8 bases from V and 5 bases from J; bases unmatched to any gene: 8. This CDR3 is CASRIAGGGETQYF. The CDR3 DNA sequence: TGTGCCAGCCGGATAGCGGGAGGTGGGGAGACCCAGTACTTC.

This rearrangement joins TRBV9 to TRBJ2-3, with 16 positions matching TRBD2. V lost 2 bases to trimming and J lost 6 bases; unmatched junction nucleotides: 6. The CDR3 totals 17 residues. Germline V lookup: CDR1 SGDLS, CDR2 YYNGEE. CDR3 in amino acids: CASSVGTSGRAGDTQYF. The DNA of the CDR3 is TGTGCCAGCAGCGTCGGGACTAGCGGGAGGGCGGGGGATACGCAGTATTTT.

The J gene is TRBJ2-5, the V gene TRBV30; D is perhaps TRBD1 (6 bases). The end of the DNA is better explained by TRBJ2-7, so the J call may be wrong. The CDR3 has 12 amino acids. Germline lookup yields CDR1 GTSNPN and CDR2 SVGIG (reference sequence). CDR3 sequence: CAWAQGKYEQYF. In DNA, the CDR3 is TGTGCCTGGGCACAGGGAAAGTACGAGCAGTACTTC.

This chain connects TRBV2 to TRBJ2-7; the D gene is possibly TRBD2 (6 bases). CDR3 length: 15 residues. Trimming took off 5 bases at V and 0 bases at J, with 14 bases between the two ends. Germline V gene sequence: CDR1 SNHLY, CDR2 FYNNEI. The DNA of the CDR3 is TGTGCCAGCAGTTTCAAGCGGGCCTCCTCCTACGAGCAGTACTTC. This encodes CASSFKRASSYEQYF.

This clone was seen a single time. The chain employs TRBV30 and TRBJ1-5, with TRBD1 as a possible D gene (5 bases). CDR1 and CDR2 (germline): GTSNPN, SVGIG (reference sequence). CDR3 length: 14 residues. V was pared by 1 base and J by 9 bases, with 16 bases between. The CDR3 is CAWSGGGDALPQHF. The CDR3 DNA sequence: TGTGCCTGGAGTGGTGGGGGGGATGCGTTGCCCCAGCATTTT.